These T cell receptor beta chains were read from a single sample in a study of blood T cell repertoires in COVID-19. Some clones are missing from TCRdb's copy, which holds only in-frame ones; the method was immunoSEQ multiplex PCR. The sample shows under 300,000 clones, 70% to 85% of them seen only once. The material sequenced was peripheral blood. These receptors were obtained from a woman aged 40 to 50 with active or convalescent COVID-19. CDR3s include the opening cysteine and the closing phenylalanine or tryptophan. The D gene is left open where the match is weak. Rows may omit the clone size; those that give it use once, few, many or a size class.

d_call | j_call | clone_size | v_call | cdr3_aa | cdr3_nt
. | TRBJ1-2 | . | TRBV5-1 | CASSFQGMGLSGGYTF | TGCGCCAGCAGCTTCCAGGGGATGGGGCTTTCGGGCGGCTACACCTTC
. | TRBJ2-3 | few | TRBV3-1/TRBV3-2 | CASSQVFIGATDTQYF | TGTGCCAGCAGCCAAGTGTTCATAGGGGCTACAGATACGCAGTATTTT
. | TRBJ2-7 | . | TRBV6-5 | CASSQGPPYEQYF | TGTGCCAGCAGCCAGGGCCCCCCGTACGAGCAGTACTTC
TRBD1 | TRBJ2-7 | once | TRBV3-1/TRBV3-2 | CASSSAGDSLYEQYF | TGTGCCAGCAGCTCGGCCGGGGACAGCTTATACGAGCAGTACTTC
. | TRBJ1-1 | . | TRBV9 | CASSVGTEVLNTEAFF | TGTGCCAGCAGCGTAGGCACAGAAGTCCTGAACACTGAAGCTTTCTTT
. | TRBJ1-2 | once | TRBV7-9 | CASSLYRGGYTF | TGTGCCAGCAGCTTATATCGGGGGGGCTACACCTTC
. | TRBJ2-7 | . | TRBV7-3 | CASSPGQAGSREQYF | TGTGCCAGCAGCCCCGGACAGGCGGGGAGTAGGGAGCAGTACTTC
TRBD1 | TRBJ2-3 | . | TRBV19 | CASSQQGATDTQYF | TGTGCCAGTAGTCAACAGGGGGCCACAGATACGCAGTATTTT
TRBD2 | TRBJ2-1 | . | TRBV7-8 | CASSFGGRGGHEQFF | TGTGCCAGCAGCTTTGGAGGTCGGGGGGGCCATGAGCAGTTCTTC
. | TRBJ1-5 | . | TRBV28 | CASRLFDRPSNQPQHF | TGTGCCAGCAGGTTATTCGACAGGCCTAGCAATCAGCCCCAGCATTTT
TRBD1 | TRBJ1-4 | . | TRBV18 | CASSHGQDNEKLFF | TGTGCCAGCTCACATGGACAGGATAATGAAAAACTGTTTTTT
TRBD1 | TRBJ2-1 | . | TRBV5-1 | CASSWTGDNEQFF | TGCGCCAGCAGCTGGACAGGAGACAATGAGCAGTTCTTC
TRBD1 | TRBJ1-2 | . | TRBV5-1 | CASSPGERGRHGYTF | TGCGCCAGCAGCCCGGGGGAGAGGGGGCGACATGGCTACACCTTC
TRBD1 | TRBJ1-2 | . | TRBV5-5 | CASSFERGTGDYGYTF | TGTGCCAGCAGCTTTGAGCGCGGGACAGGGGACTATGGCTACACCTTC
. | TRBJ1-2 | . | TRBV28 | CASSNTGIYGYTF | TGTGCCAGCAGTAACACAGGGATCTATGGCTACACCTTC
. | TRBJ2-2 | . | TRBV9 | CASSVGEGVNTGELFF | TGTGCCAGCAGCGTAGGGGAAGGGGTTAACACCGGGGAGCTGTTTTTT
TRBD2 | TRBJ2-3 | . | TRBV5-6 | CASSSTRGGGSPDTQYF | TGTGCCAGCAGCTCCACCCGGGGCGGGGGGTCGCCAGATACGCAGTATTTT
TRBD1 | TRBJ1-5 | . | TRBV2 | CASSGRGTVNQPQHF | TGTGCCAGCAGTGGGAGGGGGACAGTTAATCAGCCCCAGCATTTT
. | TRBJ1-1 | few | TRBV3-1/TRBV3-2 | CASSQDSNRAEAFF | TGTGCCAGCAGCCAGGATTCGAACAGGGCTGAAGCTTTCTTT
TRBD2 | TRBJ2-1 | . | TRBV11-3 | CASSLGAGGNNEQFF | TGTGCCAGCAGCTTAGGGGCGGGGGGGAACAATGAGCAGTTCTTC
. | TRBJ1-5 | few | TRBV9 | CASSPGSGASNQPQHF | TGTGCCAGCAGCCCTGGTTCAGGGGCCAGCAATCAGCCCCAGCATTTT
. | TRBJ2-3 | . | TRBV3-1/TRBV3-2 | CASSQDLAGSSQYF | TGTGCCAGCAGCCAAGATTTAGCCGGCTCGTCGCAGTATTTT
. | TRBJ2-2 | . | TRBV7-7 | CASSPGGRNTGELFF | TGTGCTAGCAGCCCAGGGGGGAGGAACACCGGGGAGCTGTTTTTT
TRBD2 | TRBJ2-1 | . | TRBV19 | CASSIVGLAGAGNEQFF | TGTGCCAGTAGTATAGTGGGGCTAGCGGGGGCGGGAAATGAGCAGTTCTTC
. | TRBJ1-1 | . | TRBV7-9 | CASSPHRELNTEAFF | TGTGCCAGCAGCCCCCACCGGGAGCTGAACACTGAAGCTTTCTTT
. | TRBJ1-2 | . | TRBV28 | CASSPTGFYGYTF | TGTGCCAGCAGCCCGACCGGGTTCTATGGCTACACCTTC
TRBD2 | TRBJ2-5 | . | TRBV20-1 | CSASRGGAAETQYF | TGCAGTGCTAGTCGCGGGGGGGCCGCAGAGACCCAGTACTTC
. | TRBJ1-6 | . | TRBV27 | CASGDRRLPLHF | TGTGCCAGCGGAGACAGACGACTACCCCTCCACTTT
TRBD1 | TRBJ1-2 | . | TRBV6-5 | CASRGTGAGYTF | TGTGCCAGCAGGGGGACAGGTGCGGGCTACACCTTC
TRBD1 | TRBJ1-4 | once | TRBV19 | CASSIQGENEKLFF | TGTGCCAGTAGTATACAGGGGGAAAATGAAAAACTGTTTTTT
. | TRBJ1-5 | . | TRBV4-1 | CASSQGAGESQHF | TGCGCCAGCAGCCAAGGCGCGGGGGAGTCCCAGCATTTT
TRBD1 | TRBJ1-2 | . | TRBV27 | CASSQWGQPWGYTF | TGTGCCAGCAGTCAGTGGGGACAGCCTTGGGGCTACACCTTC
. | TRBJ1-2 | . | TRBV5-6 | CASSLVTGPSYGYTF | TGTGCCAGCAGCTTGGTTACAGGGCCAAGCTATGGCTACACCTTC
TRBD1 | TRBJ2-1 | . | TRBV5-1 | CASSLAGTGGSHEQFF | TGCGCCAGCAGCTTGGCAGGAACAGGGGGTAGTCATGAGCAGTTCTTC
. | TRBJ1-6 | few | TRBV5-1 | CASSLEARGGVNNSPLHF | TGCGCCAGCAGCTTGGAGGCCCGGGGAGGGGTTAATAATTCACCCCTCCACTTT
. | TRBJ1-1 | few | TRBV27 | CASSRPGRAGETEAFF | TGTGCCAGCAGTCGACCTGGGAGGGCTGGGGAGACTGAAGCTTTCTTT
. | TRBJ2-7 | . | TRBV7-3 | CASSISGGQSYEQYF | TGTGCCAGCAGCATATCCGGTGGACAATCGTACGAGCAGTACTTC
. | TRBJ2-7 | . | TRBV28 | CASSPRGGISYEQYF | TGTGCCAGCAGTCCGCGTGGGGGGATCTCCTACGAGCAGTACTTC
. | TRBJ1-4 | . | TRBV14 | CASSQGGTGFEKLFF | TGTGCCAGCAGCCAAGGTGGCACAGGCTTTGAAAAACTGTTTTTT
. | TRBJ2-4 | . | TRBV28 | CASSLQGRGNIQYF | TGTGCCAGCAGTCTACAGGGTCGGGGAAACATTCAGTACTTC
TRBD1 | TRBJ1-2 | . | TRBV10-1 | CASSVDRDYGYTF | TGCGCCAGCAGTGTGGACAGGGACTATGGCTACACCTTC
TRBD1 | TRBJ1-2 | . | TRBV6-5 | CASSWDSVNYGYTF | TGTGCCAGCAGTTGGGACAGCGTTAACTATGGCTACACCTTC
. | TRBJ2-5 | . | TRBV5-1 | CASSRSRETQYF | TGCGCCAGCAGCCGCAGCAGGGAGACCCAGTACTTC
TRBD1 | TRBJ1-6 | few | TRBV28 | CASSRQGTNSPLHF | TGTGCCAGCAGTAGACAGGGGACCAATTCACCCCTCCACTTT
TRBD1 | TRBJ1-2 | . | TRBV7-2 | CASSPGTAGVYGYTF | TGTGCCAGCAGCCCCGGGACAGCCGGAGTCTATGGCTACACCTTC
. | TRBJ1-6 | . | TRBV25-1 | CASRQANSPLHF | TGTGCCAGCAGACAGGCTAATTCACCCCTCCACTTT
. | TRBJ2-1 | . | TRBV29-1 | CSVVPRGSYNEQFF | TGCAGCGTTGTACCTAGGGGGAGCTACAATGAGCAGTTCTTC
. | TRBJ1-2 | . | TRBV6-5 | CASSRELGYGYTF | TGTGCCAGCAGCCGGGAGTTGGGCTATGGCTACACCTTC
TRBD2 | TRBJ2-7 | . | TRBV13 | CASSLGRLAGREQYF | TGTGCCAGCAGCTTAGGAAGACTGGCCGGGAGGGAGCAGTACTTC
TRBD1 | TRBJ2-3 | . | TRBV28 | CASSEDRGADTQYF | TGTGCCAGCAGTGAGGACAGGGGCGCAGATACGCAGTATTTT
TRBD1 | TRBJ1-4 | . | TRBV28 | CASSRQGAGNEKLFF | TGTGCCAGCAGTCGACAGGGGGCGGGCAATGAAAAACTGTTTTTT